The 30 T cell receptor beta chains below all came from one sample that was sequenced in a study of a mutant IDH1 vaccine in newly diagnosed glioma. The table came from immunoSEQ multiplex PCR; TCRdb's copy has only in-frame clones and leaves some out. The sample shows approximately 54,000 clones, 70% to 90% of them seen only once. Time point noted: baseline, week 1 (first vaccination visit). The sample's treatment: pre-vaccination baseline after standard-of-care therapy. The material was PBMCs, obtained from a glioma patient treated with radiotherapy, temozolomide or both. These receptors originate from a young man with glioma.

This rearrangement joins TRBV27 to TRBJ1-1; TRBD1 is a possible D gene (5 bases). The CDR3 loop spans 13 amino acids. Germline V gene data show CDR1 as MNHEY and CDR2 as SMNVEV (reference sequence). Trimming left V 5 bases short and J 4 bases short, with 11 bases between. The CDR3 sequence: CASSNLGGTEAFF. Written as DNA, the CDR3 is TGTGCCAGCAGTAACCTTGGGGGCACTGAAGCTTTCTTT.

Only one count was recorded for this clone. The V and J genes are TRBV2 and TRBJ1-5; TRBD1 aligns across 8 bases. Losses at the gene ends were 4 bases for V and 4 bases for J; bases not matched to a gene: 3. Per the germline V gene, CDR1 is SNHLY and CDR2 is FYNNEI. The CDR3 totals 14 residues. The CDR3 coding sequence is TGTGCCAGCAGTGTGGACAGGGCTAATCAGCCCCAGCATTTT. It yields the protein CASSVDRANQPQHF.

The J gene is TRBJ1-2, the V gene TRBV7-9, with D possibly matching TRBD1 (6 bases). Trimming took 5 bases from V and 4 from J, leaving 11 bases between them. This CDR3 spans 13 amino acids. Germline V lookup: CDR1 SEHNR, CDR2 FQNEAQ (reference sequence). The CDR3 DNA is TGTGCCAGCAGCAATACAGGGTTCTATGGCTACACCTTC. Translating gives CASSNTGFYGYTF.

This clone was observed a single time. J is TRBJ1-2 and V is TRBV18; D not certain. Between the trimmed V and J ends, which lost 2 bases and 0 bases, there was a span of 10 bases. This CDR3 has 15 amino acids. The V gene's germline CDR1 is KGHSH and CDR2 LQKENI. In DNA, the CDR3 is TGTGCCAGCTCACCAACCTCAGGTTCTAACTATGGCTACACCTTC. Its translation is CASSPTSGSNYGYTF. Full variable domain (rest looked up from reference TRBV18 and TRBJ1-2): NAGVMQNPRHLVRRRGQEARLRCSPMKGHSHVYWYRQLPEEGLKFMVYLQKENIIDESGMPKERFSAEFPKEGPSILRIQQVVRGDSAAYFCASSPTSGSNYGYTFGSGTRLTVV.

The V gene is TRBV10-3, the J gene TRBJ1-1; possibly TRBD1 for D (6 bases). Trimming removed 2 bases at V and 5 bases at J, with 9 bases between. The CDR3 runs 13 residues. From germline, CDR1 is ENHRY and CDR2 SYGVKD. CDR3 amino acids: CAISEAGETEAFF. CDR3 nucleotides: TGTGCCATCAGTGAGGCAGGGGAGACTGAAGCTTTCTTT.

The chain recombines TRBV4-2 with TRBJ1-4; 7 bases align to TRBD1. Germline V CDR1 and CDR2: LGHNA, YNFKEQ. The CDR3 contains 16 residues. Germline trimming cut 0 bases from V and 5 bases from J; bases unmatched to any gene: 6. CDR3 sequence (DNA): TGTGCCAGCAGCCAAGATGGCAGGGGGGGGAATGAAAAACTGTTTTTT. This sequence encodes CASSQDGRGGNEKLFF.

The CDR3 sequence is CASSLGQGGTYEQYF. The CDR3 coding sequence is TGTGCCAGCAGCTTGGGACAGGGGGGGACCTACGAGCAGTACTTC. The rearrangement links TRBV7-8 to TRBJ2-7, with TRBD1 matching 11 bases. The CDR3 is made up of 15 amino acids. V lost 3 bases to trimming and J lost 2 bases; unmatched junction nucleotides: 3. CDR1 is SGHVS and CDR2 is FQNEAQ in the germline V gene.

The chain uses TRBV5-1 and TRBJ1-1, with unresolved D. Germline V gene sequence: CDR1 SGHRS, CDR2 YFSETQ. V lost 5 bases to trimming and J lost 4 bases, with 12 bases between them. This CDR3 has 13 residues. The CDR3 bases are TGCGCCAGCAGGGACCGCAGATTCACTGAAGCTTTCTTT. This sequence encodes CASRDRRFTEAFF.

This sequence joins TRBV5-1 and TRBJ1-2, with TRBD1 matching over 9 bases. This CDR3 is built from 16 residues. Germline values: CDR1 SGHRS, CDR2 YFSETQ. Unmatched junction bases numbered 6, after V lost 0 bases and J lost 3 bases. Here the CDR3 DNA reads TGCGCCAGCAGCTTGGGCGATACAGGGGGCGACTATGGCTACACCTTC. Translation: CASSLGDTGGDYGYTF.

The rearrangement links TRBV13 to TRBJ1-2; the D gene is possibly TRBD1 (5 bases). CDR3 length equals 16 residues. Germline-derived CDR1 and CDR2 are PRHDT and FYEKMQ (reference sequence). Trimming took 5 bases from V and 4 from J, leaving 20 bases between them. The CDR3 DNA reads TGTGCCAGCAGCCTCAACTTGGGGGGAGTGGGCTATGGCTACACCTTC. Its protein is CASSLNLGGVGYGYTF.

CDR3 sequence reads: CAWTTGVNTEAFF. CDR3 in DNA: TGTGCCTGGACCACCGGGGTGAACACTGAAGCTTTCTTT. The chain employs TRBV30 and TRBJ1-1; D is unresolved. V was trimmed by 4 bases and J by 0 bases, leaving 9 bases between them. From germline, CDR1 is GTSNPN and CDR2 SVGIG (reference sequence). This CDR3 is 13 amino acids long.

V usage is TRBV6-1 and J usage is TRBJ1-2, with D tentatively TRBD1 (5 bases). CDR1 and CDR2 (germline): MNHNS, SASEGT. V was cut by 2 bases and J by 8 bases, with 15 bases left in between. The CDR3 has 14 residues. CDR3 sequence (DNA): TGTGCCAGCAGTGAATTCCCCAGGGTTACCGGCTACACCTTC. It translates to CASSEFPRVTGYTF.

The chain uses TRBV18 and TRBJ2-7; tentatively, D is TRBD2 (6 bases). Germline loops: CDR1 KGHSH, CDR2 LQKENI. This CDR3 region has 14 residues. Trimming shortened V by 6 bases and J by 0 bases, and 12 bases separated the two germline ends. The CDR3 loop reads CASSLETSSYEQYF. The CDR3 coding sequence is TGTGCCAGCTCCCTGGAGACTAGCTCCTACGAGCAGTACTTC.

This chain joins TRBV6-5 and TRBJ1-5, with D possibly TRBD1 on 6 matching bases. This CDR3 is 12 amino acids long. Trimming shortened V by 8 bases and J by 6 bases, and 11 bases separated the two germline ends. Germline V gene lookup returns CDR1 MNHEY and CDR2 SVGAGI. DNA for the CDR3: TGTGCCAGCGGGACATTCCTTCAGCCCCAGCATTTT. It translates to CASGTFLQPQHF.

This chain uses TRBV4-1 with TRBJ1-2, with D possibly matching TRBD1 (5 bases). This CDR3 has 13 residues. The germline V gene encodes CDR1 MGHRA and CDR2 YSYEKL. The V and J ends lost 2 bases and 2 bases respectively, with 6 bases between them. CDR3 in amino acids: CASSQQGNYGYTF. Written as DNA, the CDR3 is TGCGCCAGCAGCCAACAGGGAAACTATGGCTACACCTTC.

The gene calls are TRBV4-3 and TRBJ1-4; D uncertain. The V gene lost 1 base and the J gene lost 6 bases, with 12 bases spanning the gap. Germline assignment: CDR1 LGHNA and CDR2 YSLEER. This CDR3 is 15 amino acids long. The CDR3 bases are TGCGCCAGCAGCCAAGTTCGTGGTAACCATGAAAAACTGTTTTTT. It codes for CASSQVRGNHEKLFF.

The chain recombines TRBV12-5 with TRBJ1-3; no firm D call. V was shortened by 3 bases and J by 3 bases, with 3 bases between the two germline ends. This CDR3 region has 12 residues. From germline, CDR1 is LGHNT and CDR2 FRNRAP. In DNA form, the CDR3 reads TGTGCTAGTGGTTTAGATGGAAACACCATATATTTT. It codes for CASGLDGNTIYF.

This clone came up a few times. The V call is TRBV4-3, the J call TRBJ1-5, with D possibly being TRBD1 (5 bases). V shed 3 bases and J shed 3 bases, with 12 bases lying between them. The CDR3 contains 15 residues. Germline CDR1 LGHNA, CDR2 YSLEER. This CDR3 is CASSQTAIDNQPQHF. CDR3 nucleotide sequence: TGCGCCAGCAGCCAGACAGCCATTGACAATCAGCCCCAGCATTTT.

V gene TRBV9 combines with J gene TRBJ1-2; D ambiguous. Germline lookup yields CDR1 SGDLS and CDR2 YYNGEE. The V end lost 0 bases, the J end lost 5 bases, and 11 bases lay between the germline ends. The CDR3 is 14 amino acids. CDR3 DNA sequence: TGTGCCAGCAGCGTAGGTGCAGCTCCTTATGGCTACACCTTC. Its translation: CASSVGAAPYGYTF.

The rearrangement links TRBV4-1 to TRBJ2-3, with D perhaps being TRBD1 or TRBD2 (5 bases each). Germline CDR1 MGHRA, CDR2 YSYEKL. Trimming shortened V by 1 base and J by 6 bases, and 14 bases separated the two germline ends. This CDR3 comprises 15 residues. The CDR3 bases are TGCGCCAGCAGCCAAGTCGGGGTTCCAGGGGATACGCAGTATTTT. It specifies CASSQVGVPGDTQYF.

The chain is built from TRBV6-5 and TRBJ2-5; D may match TRBD1 or TRBD2 (5 bases each). The end of the DNA fits TRBJ2-7 better, so the J call may be wrong. CDR1 is MNHEY and CDR2 is SVGAGI in the germline V gene. CDR3 length: 14 amino acids. Written as DNA, the CDR3 is TGTGCCAGCAGTTACGTCCAGGGACGGTACGAGCAGTACTTC. Its translation is CASSYVQGRYEQYF.

The chain joins TRBV30 to TRBJ2-5; D is perhaps TRBD1 (5 bases). Trimming pared 0 bases from V and 1 base from J, leaving 6 bases between. The CDR3 covers 13 residues. The germline V gene has CDR1 GTSNPN and CDR2 SVGIG (reference sequence). The CDR3 sequence is CAWSVTVQETQYF. The CDR3 region has the DNA TGTGCCTGGAGTGTGACAGTCCAAGAGACCCAGTACTTC. The full variable domain, completed using reference TRBV30 and TRBJ2-5, is SQTIHQWPATLVQPVGSPLSLECTVEGTSNPNLYWYRQAAGRGLQLLFYSVGIGQISSEVPQNLSASRPQDRQFILSSKKLLLSDSGFYLCAWSVTVQETQYFGPGTRLLVL.

The chain recombines TRBV7-9 with TRBJ1-1; D is ambiguous. The CDR3 runs to 12 residues. Germline V lookup: CDR1 SEHNR, CDR2 FQNEAQ (reference sequence). V lost 5 bases and J lost 6, with 10 bases in between. The CDR3 nucleotides read TGTGCCAGCAGCCCCAAGGTCTCTGAAGCTTTCTTT. Encoded protein: CASSPKVSEAFF.

This clone was observed a few times. The chain couples TRBV18 to TRBJ1-4, with D unresolved. CDR3 length: 15 residues. From germline, CDR1 is KGHSH and CDR2 LQKENI. Deletions cut 5 bases from V and 4 bases from J, with 14 bases between. CDR3 amino acids: CASSSRHALNEKLFF. For the CDR3, the DNA is TGTGCCAGCTCATCCCGACACGCCCTTAATGAAAAACTGTTTTTT.

This chain joins TRBV20-1 and TRBJ2-7, with no clear D. The CDR3 runs 11 residues. The germline V gene encodes CDR1 DFQATT and CDR2 SNEGSKA (reference sequence). Trimming stripped 6 bases from V and 6 bases from J, with 12 bases between. CDR3 sequence reads: CSAQMKGEQYF. The CDR3, as DNA: TGCAGTGCCCAGATGAAGGGCGAGCAGTACTTC.

The chain is built from TRBV6-1 and TRBJ1-5, with D uncertain. The V end was cut by 2 bases, the J end by 7 bases, with 9 bases between. The germline V gene encodes CDR1 MNHNS and CDR2 SASEGT. The CDR3 is made up of 13 amino acids. CDR3 DNA sequence: TGTGCCAGCAGTGAATATGTAATCCAGCCCCAGCATTTT. Protein product: CASSEYVIQPQHF.

The chain recombines TRBV5-1 with TRBJ1-2; 8 nucleotides align to TRBD1. Losses at the gene ends were 0 bases for V and 8 bases for J; bases not matched to a gene: 9. Per the germline V gene, CDR1 is SGHRS and CDR2 is YFSETQ. The CDR3 has 15 amino acids. The CDR3 loop is CASSLEGTGRGGYTF. Here the CDR3 DNA reads TGCGCCAGCAGCTTGGAAGGGACAGGCCGGGGGGGCTACACCTTC. The whole variable domain, filled in from reference TRBV5-1 and TRBJ1-2, reads KAGVTQTPRYLIKTRGQQVTLSCSPISGHRSVSWYQQTPGQGLQFLFEYFSETQRNKGNFPGRFSGRQFSNSRSEMNVSTLELGDSALYLCASSLEGTGRGGYTFGSGTRLTVV.

V usage is TRBV10-3 and J usage is TRBJ1-1; 10 bases align to TRBD1. Germline V CDR1 and CDR2: ENHRY, SYGVKD. Trimming removed 3 bases from V and 4 bases from J; junction bases left unmatched: 8. This CDR3 region has 16 residues. The CDR3 nucleotides read TGTGCCATCAGTGAATTGGGACAGGGGAGGGCCACTGAAGCTTTCTTT. Translating it yields CAISELGQGRATEAFF.

The chain links TRBV30 to TRBJ1-2, with D perhaps matching TRBD1 (5 bases). The CDR3 is 16 residues long. Germline lookup yields CDR1 GTSNPN and CDR2 SVGIG (reference sequence). Trimming took 0 bases from V and 5 from J, leaving 19 bases between them. The CDR3, as DNA: TGTGCCTGGAGTGTACTTCGTGGGGGAGAGGGGTATGGCTACACCTTC. Protein product: CAWSVLRGGEGYGYTF.

The V gene is TRBV7-2, the J gene TRBJ2-2; 10 bases align to TRBD1. V trimming: 1 base; J trimming: 6 bases; junction bases outside the gene matches: 5. This CDR3 spans 16 amino acids. CDR1 is SGHTA, CDR2 FQGNSA, per germline. The CDR3 DNA sequence: TGTGCCAGCAGCTTAGTTGGGACAGGGGTATCCGGGGAGCTGTTTTTT. It yields the protein CASSLVGTGVSGELFF. The full variable domain, rest sourced from reference TRBV7-2 and TRBJ2-2, is GAGVSQSPSNKVTEKGKDVELRCDPISGHTALYWYRQSLGQGLEFLIYFQGNSAPDKSGLPSDRFSAERTGGSVSTLTIQRTQQEDSAVYLCASSLVGTGVSGELFFGEGSRLTVL.